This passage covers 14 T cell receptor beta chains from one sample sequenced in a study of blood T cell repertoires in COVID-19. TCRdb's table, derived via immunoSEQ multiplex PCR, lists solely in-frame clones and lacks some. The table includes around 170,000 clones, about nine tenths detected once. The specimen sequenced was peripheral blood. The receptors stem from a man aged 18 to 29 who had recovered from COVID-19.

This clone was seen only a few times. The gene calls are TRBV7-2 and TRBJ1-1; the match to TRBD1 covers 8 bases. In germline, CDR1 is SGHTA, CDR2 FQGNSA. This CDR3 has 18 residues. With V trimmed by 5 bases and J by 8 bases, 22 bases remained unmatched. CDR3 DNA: TGTGCCAGCAGCAGACAACGGACAGGGAATCCCTCGATGGGGGAAGCTTTCTTT. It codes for CASSRQRTGNPSMGEAFF.

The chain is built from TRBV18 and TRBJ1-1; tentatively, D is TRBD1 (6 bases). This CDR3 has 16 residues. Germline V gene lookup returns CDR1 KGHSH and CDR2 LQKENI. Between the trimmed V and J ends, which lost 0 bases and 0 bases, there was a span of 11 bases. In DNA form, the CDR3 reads TGTGCCAGCTCACCACCGGGGGCAGGGTTGAACACTGAAGCTTTCTTT. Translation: CASSPPGAGLNTEAFF.

CDR3 sequence: CSVEIADSWANEQFF. The DNA of the CDR3 is TGCAGCGTTGAAATCGCGGACAGTTGGGCCAATGAGCAGTTCTTC. V usage is TRBV29-1 and J usage is TRBJ2-1; D might be TRBD1 (6 bases). The CDR3 contains 15 residues. V was shortened by 2 bases and J by 6 bases, with 17 bases between the two germline ends. Per the germline V gene, CDR1 is SQVTM and CDR2 is ANQGSEA.

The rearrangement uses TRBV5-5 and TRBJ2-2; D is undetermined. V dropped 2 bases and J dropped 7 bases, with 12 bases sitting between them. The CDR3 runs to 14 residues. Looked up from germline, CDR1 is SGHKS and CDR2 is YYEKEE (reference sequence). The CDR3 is CASSFIELSGELFF. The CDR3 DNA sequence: TGTGCCAGCAGCTTCATCGAATTGAGCGGGGAGCTGTTTTTT.

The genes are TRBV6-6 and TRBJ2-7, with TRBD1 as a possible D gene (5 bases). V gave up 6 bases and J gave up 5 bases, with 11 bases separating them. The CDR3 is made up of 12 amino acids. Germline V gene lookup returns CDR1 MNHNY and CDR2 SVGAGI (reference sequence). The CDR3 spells CASSDRQHEQYF. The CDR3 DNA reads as TGTGCCAGCAGCGACAGACAGCACGAGCAGTACTTC.

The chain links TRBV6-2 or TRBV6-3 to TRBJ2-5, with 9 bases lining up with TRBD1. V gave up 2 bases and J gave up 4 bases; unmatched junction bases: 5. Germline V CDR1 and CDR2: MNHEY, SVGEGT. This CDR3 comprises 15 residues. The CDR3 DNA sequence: TGTGCCAGCAGTTACGCCGGGACAGGGCGAGAGACCCAGTACTTC. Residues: CASSYAGTGRETQYF.

CDR3 sequence reads: CASSPNTEAFF. Here the CDR3 DNA reads TGCGCCAGCAGCCCTAACACTGAAGCTTTCTTT. The chain combines TRBV4-3 with TRBJ1-1; D unresolved. The V gene's germline CDR1 is LGHNA and CDR2 YSLEER. The CDR3 loop spans 11 amino acids. V gave up 4 bases and J gave up 2 bases, with 2 bases separating them.

In nucleotides, the CDR3 is TGTGCCAGCAGTTTACTACCTAGCACAGATACGCAGTATTTT. Translation: CASSLLPSTDTQYF. The chain links TRBV6-5 to TRBJ2-3; D unclear. Germline CDR1 reads MNHEY; CDR2 reads SVGAGI. The CDR3 sequence is 14 residues long. V gave up 4 bases and J gave up 0 bases, with 8 bases separating them.

The CDR3 DNA follows: TGTGCCAGTAGTATGGGAGTTAGCTACAATGAGCAGTTCTTC. Its translation is CASSMGVSYNEQFF. This rearrangement joins TRBV19 to TRBJ2-1; possibly TRBD2 for D (5 bases). This CDR3 is 14 amino acids long. The germline V gene encodes CDR1 LNHDA and CDR2 SQIVND (reference sequence). The ends were cut back, 3 bases at V and 3 bases at J, with 9 bases in the middle.

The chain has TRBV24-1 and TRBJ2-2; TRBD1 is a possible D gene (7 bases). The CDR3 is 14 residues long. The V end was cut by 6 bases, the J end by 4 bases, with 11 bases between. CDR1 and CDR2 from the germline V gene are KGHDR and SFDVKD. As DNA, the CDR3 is TGTGCCACCAGTAGCCAGGGGGGCACCGGGGAGCTGTTTTTT. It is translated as CATSSQGGTGELFF.

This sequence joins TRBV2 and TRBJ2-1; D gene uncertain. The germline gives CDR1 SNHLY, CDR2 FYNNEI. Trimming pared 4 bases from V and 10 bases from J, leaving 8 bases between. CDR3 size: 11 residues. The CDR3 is CASSVSVEQFF. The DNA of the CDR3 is TGTGCCAGCAGTGTTTCCGTGGAGCAGTTCTTC.

CDR3 sequence: CASTSGRAWDTQYF. In DNA, the CDR3 is TGTGCCAGCACGAGCGGGAGGGCCTGGGATACGCAGTATTTT. The V call is TRBV7-2, the J call TRBJ2-3; 10 bases align to TRBD2. Trimming removed 7 bases from V and 6 bases from J; junction bases left unmatched: 7. Germline lookup yields CDR1 SGHTA and CDR2 FQGNSA. The length of the CDR3 is 14 residues.

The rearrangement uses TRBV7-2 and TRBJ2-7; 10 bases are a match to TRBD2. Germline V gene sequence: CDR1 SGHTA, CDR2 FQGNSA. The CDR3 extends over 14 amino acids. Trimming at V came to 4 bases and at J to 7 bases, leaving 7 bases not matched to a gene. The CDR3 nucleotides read TGTGCCAGCAGCTCTAGCGGGGGTGTTACGGAGCAGTACTTC. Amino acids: CASSSSGGVTEQYF.

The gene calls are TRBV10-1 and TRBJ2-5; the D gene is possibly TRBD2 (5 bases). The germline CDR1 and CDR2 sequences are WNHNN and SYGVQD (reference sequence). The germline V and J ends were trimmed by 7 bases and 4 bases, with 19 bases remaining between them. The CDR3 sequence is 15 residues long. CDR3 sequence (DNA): TGCGCCAGCATTGGGGAGAGAGGCCCAAGAGAGACCCAGTACTTC. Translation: CASIGERGPRETQYF.